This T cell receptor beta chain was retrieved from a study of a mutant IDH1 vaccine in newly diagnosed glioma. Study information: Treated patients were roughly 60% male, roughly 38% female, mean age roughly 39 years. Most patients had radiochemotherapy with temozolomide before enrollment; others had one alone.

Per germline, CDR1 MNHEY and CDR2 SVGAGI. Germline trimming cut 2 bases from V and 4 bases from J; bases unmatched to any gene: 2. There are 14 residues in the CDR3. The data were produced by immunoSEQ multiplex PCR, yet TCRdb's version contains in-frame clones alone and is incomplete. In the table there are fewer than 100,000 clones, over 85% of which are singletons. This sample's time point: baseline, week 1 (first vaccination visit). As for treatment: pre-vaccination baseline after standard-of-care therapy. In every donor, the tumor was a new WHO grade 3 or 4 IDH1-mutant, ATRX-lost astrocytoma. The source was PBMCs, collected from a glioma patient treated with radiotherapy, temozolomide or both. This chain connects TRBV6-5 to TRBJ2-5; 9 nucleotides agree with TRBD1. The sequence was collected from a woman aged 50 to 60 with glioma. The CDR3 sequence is CASSYGTGTETQYF. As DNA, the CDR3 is TGTGCCAGCAGTTACGGGACAGGGACAGAGACCCAGTACTTC.